Listed here are 14 T cell receptor beta chains from one sample, sequenced in a study of cytomegalovirus exposure and HLA in healthy donors. Researchers ran the PCR with 60 Vbeta and 13 Jbeta primers. TCRdb keeps only in-frame clones here, not all; method: immunoSEQ multiplex PCR. The sample shows roughly 110,000 clones, approximately 74% of them seen only once. The sample was PBMCs. The origin of the receptors is a woman aged 40 to 50 in good health and CMV-seropositive.

The rearrangement links TRBV12-5 to TRBJ2-3; D unresolved. The length of the CDR3 is 13 residues. CDR1 is LGHNT and CDR2 is FRNRAP in the germline V gene. Trimming took 6 bases from V and 9 from J, leaving 16 bases between them. The chain's CDR3 is CASGSAIGRTQYF. The CDR3, as DNA: TGTGCTAGTGGCTCCGCGATCGGTAGAACGCAGTATTTT.

This clone is a singleton in its sample. V and J are TRBV9 and TRBJ1-3, with D possibly matching TRBD1 (5 bases). V was trimmed by 0 bases and J by 2 bases, leaving 12 bases between them. This CDR3 is built from 16 residues. Germline-derived CDR1 and CDR2 are SGDLS and YYNGEE. The CDR3 region has the DNA TGTGCCAGCAGCGTAGATTGGGGGGTGGCTGGAAACACCATATATTTT. It translates to CASSVDWGVAGNTIYF.

V gene TRBV6-5 combines with J gene TRBJ2-3; 10 bases line up with TRBD2. CDR1 MNHEY and CDR2 SVGAGI come from the germline V gene. Trimming removed 6 bases from V and 5 bases from J; junction bases left unmatched: 8. The CDR3 is made up of 15 amino acids. DNA of the CDR3: TGTGCCAGCAGCCGGCGAGCGGGGGGGTTAGATACGCAGTATTTT. It is translated as CASSRRAGGLDTQYF.

This clone appeared once. The chain has TRBV5-1 and TRBJ1-2, with 10 bases lining up with TRBD1. Trimming removed 3 bases from V and 6 bases from J; junction bases left unmatched: 11. CDR3 length: 16 residues. The germline V gene encodes CDR1 SGHRS and CDR2 YFSETQ. The CDR3 loop is CASSWGTGTGEDGYTF. In DNA form, the CDR3 reads TGCGCCAGCAGCTGGGGGACGGGGACAGGGGAGGATGGCTACACCTTC.

Points on this clone: Distinct nucleotide sequences in the sample also encode this CDR3. The rearrangement links TRBV19 to TRBJ1-1, with D tentatively TRBD1 (6 bases). The germline V gene has CDR1 LNHDA and CDR2 SQIVND (reference sequence). The CDR3 is 13 amino acids. The V gene lost 3 bases and the J gene lost 1 base, with 6 bases spanning the gap. As DNA, the CDR3 is TGTGCCAGTAGTATCAGGGGGAACACTGAAGCTTTCTTT. Its translation is CASSIRGNTEAFF. The variable domain in full, completed from reference TRBV19 and TRBJ1-1, reads DGGITQSPKYLFRKEGQNVTLSCEQNLNHDAMYWYRQDPGQGLRLIYYSQIVNDFQKGDIAEGYSVSREKKESFPLTVTSAQKNPTAFYLCASSIRGNTEAFFGQGTRLTVV.

J is TRBJ2-7 and V is TRBV12-5, with a tentative D call TRBD2 (6 bases). The CDR3 runs 15 residues. V was trimmed by 3 bases and J by 4 bases, leaving 16 bases between them. CDR1 is LGHNT and CDR2 is FRNRAP in the germline V gene. CDR3 loop: CASGFYPGLTYEQYF. DNA for the CDR3: TGTGCTAGTGGTTTTTACCCCGGACTAACTTACGAGCAGTACTTC.

The chain carries TRBV10-1 and TRBJ2-7, with 7 bases fitting TRBD1. This CDR3 region has 14 residues. Germline V gene lookup returns CDR1 WNHNN and CDR2 SYGVQD (reference sequence). J was trimmed by 0 bases and V by 2 bases; bases with no gene match: 1. The CDR3: CASSEGQDSYEQYF. CDR3 sequence (DNA): TGCGCCAGCAGTGAGGGACAGGACTCCTACGAGCAGTACTTC.

This sequence joins TRBV7-9 and TRBJ1-1, with unresolved D. V gave up 5 bases and J gave up 3 bases, with 13 bases separating them. The CDR3 spans 14 residues. Germline CDR1 is SEHNR and CDR2 is FQNEAQ (reference sequence). CDR3 loop: CASSLLGGDTEAFF. For the CDR3, the DNA is TGTGCCAGCAGCCTTCTTGGAGGCGACACTGAAGCTTTCTTT.

V gene TRBV7-2 combines with J gene TRBJ2-2, with TRBD1 as a possible D gene (6 bases). The V and J ends lost 5 bases and 5 bases respectively, with 9 bases between them. CDR3 length: 13 amino acids. CDR1 is SGHTA and CDR2 is FQGNSA in the germline V gene. DNA of the CDR3: TGTGCCAGCAGCACACAGGGTACCGGGGAGCTGTTTTTT. This sequence encodes CASSTQGTGELFF.

This clone was seen only a few times. This sequence joins TRBV5-6 and TRBJ2-7; 9 positions agree with TRBD1. Trimming took 4 bases from V and 6 from J; bases not matched to a gene: 8. Germline V gene lookup returns CDR1 SGHDT and CDR2 YYEEEE. The CDR3 is 14 residues long. For the CDR3, the DNA is TGTGCCAGCAGCCCATGGGGACAGGGTTCCGAGCAGTACTTC. Protein sequence: CASSPWGQGSEQYF.

A few counts support this clone. The chain joins TRBV6-5 to TRBJ2-7; 9 bases align to TRBD1. Germline assignment: CDR1 MNHEY and CDR2 SVGAGI. This CDR3 region has 14 residues. V shed 9 bases, J shed 2 bases, and the junction held 8 bases outside the gene matches. The CDR3 DNA follows: TGTGCCAGGCCCGGGACAGGGTCAACCTACGAGCAGTACTTC. Its translation: CARPGTGSTYEQYF.

V is TRBV15 and J is TRBJ2-7; 8 nucleotides match TRBD1. This CDR3 has 14 residues. Trimming at V came to 3 bases and at J to 5 bases, leaving 6 bases not matched to a gene. The germline CDR1 and CDR2 sequences are LNHNV and YYDKDF (reference sequence). This chain's CDR3 is CATSSRDRRNEQYF. CDR3 DNA sequence: TGTGCCACCAGCAGCCGGGACAGGAGGAACGAGCAGTACTTC. The full variable domain, in which reference TRBV15 and TRBJ2-7 provide the parts outside the CDR3, is DAMVIQNPRYQVTQFGKPVTLSCSQTLNHNVMYWYQQKSSQAPKLLFHYYDKDFNNEADTPDNFQSRRPNTSFCFLDIRSPGLGDTAMYLCATSSRDRRNEQYFGPGTRLTVT.

The J gene is TRBJ2-1, the V gene TRBV5-1, with 12 bases that match TRBD2. CDR3 length: 16 amino acids. V lost 5 bases to trimming and J lost 2 bases; unmatched junction nucleotides: 5. Per germline, CDR1 SGHRS and CDR2 YFSETQ. The CDR3, as DNA: TGCGCCAGCAGGCTAGCGGGGGGGTTCCCCTACAATGAGCAGTTCTTC. It encodes CASRLAGGFPYNEQFF.

The chain links TRBV2 to TRBJ1-2; 10 bases are shared with TRBD1. Germline V gene sequence: CDR1 SNHLY, CDR2 FYNNEI. After removal of 10 bases from V and 5 bases from J, the junction contained 7 bases not matched to a gene. CDR3 length: 13 residues. CDR3 sequence reads: CATKGTGVYGYTF. CDR3 DNA sequence: TGTGCCACCAAAGGGACAGGGGTTTATGGCTACACCTTC.